This T cell receptor (beta chain) came from a study of blood T cell repertoires in COVID-19. Source study methods: Amplification of reference gene primers provided the estimated nucleated cell counts. Method: immunoSEQ multiplex PCR; TCRdb's copy keeps in-frame clones and lacks some. V and J calls and clone size are as listed in that table; D and trimming were resolved from the DNA. The data show some 250,000 clones, with roughly 91% seen just once and just under 9% held by the top ten. Trimming took off 8 bases at V and 6 bases at J, with 16 bases between the two ends. Germline-derived CDR1 and CDR2 are LNHDA and SQIVND (reference sequence). There are 13 residues in the CDR3.

J is TRBJ1-2 and V is TRBV19; a weak D match, TRBD1 (6 bases). The receptor's source is a man in his forties who had recovered from COVID-19. The sequenced material came from PBMCs or T cells enriched from blood (not recorded which). The CDR3 reads CASRDSGVHGYTF. The DNA for the CDR3 is TGTGCCAGTCGTGACTCAGGGGTTCATGGCTACACCTTC.